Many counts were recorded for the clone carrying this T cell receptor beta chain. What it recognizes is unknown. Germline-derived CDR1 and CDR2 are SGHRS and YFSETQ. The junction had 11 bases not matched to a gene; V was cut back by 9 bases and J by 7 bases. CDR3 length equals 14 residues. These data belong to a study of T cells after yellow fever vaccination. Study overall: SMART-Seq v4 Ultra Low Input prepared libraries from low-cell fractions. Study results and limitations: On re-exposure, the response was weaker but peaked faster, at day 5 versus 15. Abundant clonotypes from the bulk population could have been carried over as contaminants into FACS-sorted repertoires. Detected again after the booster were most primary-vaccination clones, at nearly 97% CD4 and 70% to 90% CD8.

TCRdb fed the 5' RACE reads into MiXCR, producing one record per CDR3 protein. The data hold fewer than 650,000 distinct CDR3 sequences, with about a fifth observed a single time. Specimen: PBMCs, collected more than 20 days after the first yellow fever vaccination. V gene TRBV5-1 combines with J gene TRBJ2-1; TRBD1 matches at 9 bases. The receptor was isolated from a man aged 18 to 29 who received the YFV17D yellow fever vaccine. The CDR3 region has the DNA TGCGCCACAGCCACCGGGACAGGGAATAATGAGCAGTTCTTC. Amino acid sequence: CATATGTGNNEQFF.